This TCR beta chain emerged from a study of cytomegalovirus exposure and HLA in healthy donors. Study at large: Out of around 360 genotyped donors, 81% belonged to the Caucasian-associated ancestry cluster.

A word on this clone: One end of the junction varies from germline; a read error may be responsible. At the DNA level, this CDR3 is encoded by other sequences in the same sample as well.

The germline gives CDR1 SGDLS, CDR2 YYNGEE. CDR3 length equals 14 residues. The PCR ran on 60 Vbeta and 13 Jbeta primers. Assay used: immunoSEQ multiplex PCR; TCRdb lists only in-frame clones, some missing. The repertoire holds roughly 250,000 clones, with 80% as singletons. V usage is TRBV9 and J usage is TRBJ1-5, with D possibly matching TRBD1 (6 bases). The sequenced sample consisted of PBMCs. The clonotype comes from a girl aged 2 to 10 in good health and CMV-seronegative. The CDR3 is CASSVEGGNQPQHF. Written as DNA, the CDR3 is TGCGCCAGCAGCGTAGAGGGGGGCAATCAGCCCCAGCATTTT.